This T cell receptor (beta chain) is drawn from a study of blood T cell repertoires in COVID-19. Study summary: Whether acute or convalescent, the COVID-19 samples came from the United States, Italy and Spain. Sample material is recorded as cDNA or gDNA derived from T cells, B-cell-depleted T cells, or PBMCs.

Per the original data handling: Estimation of nucleated cell counts relied on the amplification of reference gene primers. Method: immunoSEQ multiplex PCR; TCRdb's copy keeps in-frame clones and lacks some. V and J calls and clone size are as listed in that table; D and trimming were resolved from the DNA. The table includes roughly 63,000 clones, 70% to 85% detected once. This CDR3 is 11 amino acids long. Deletions cut 4 bases from V and 6 bases from J, with 5 bases between. This chain joins TRBV12-3 or TRBV12-4 and TRBJ2-3; D not certain. Sequenced material: peripheral blood. The clonotype comes from a man older than 75 with acute or convalescent COVID-19. This CDR3 is CASSSEDTQYF. The DNA of the CDR3 is TGTGCCAGCAGTTCCGAGGATACGCAGTATTTT.